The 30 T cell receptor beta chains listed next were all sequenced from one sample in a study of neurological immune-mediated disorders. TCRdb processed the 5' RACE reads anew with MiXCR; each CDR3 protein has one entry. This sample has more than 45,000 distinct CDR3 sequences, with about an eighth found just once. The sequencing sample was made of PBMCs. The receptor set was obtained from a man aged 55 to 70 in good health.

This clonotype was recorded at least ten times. The CDR3, as DNA: TGTGCCATCAGGGACAGGCCCGACACCGGGGAGCTGTTTTTT. Residues: CAIRDRPDTGELFF. This chain uses TRBV10-3 with TRBJ2-2; 7 bases are a match to TRBD1. The germline gives CDR1 ENHRY, CDR2 SYGVKD. V lost 6 bases and J lost 3; bases outside the gene matches: 4. This CDR3 is 14 amino acids long.

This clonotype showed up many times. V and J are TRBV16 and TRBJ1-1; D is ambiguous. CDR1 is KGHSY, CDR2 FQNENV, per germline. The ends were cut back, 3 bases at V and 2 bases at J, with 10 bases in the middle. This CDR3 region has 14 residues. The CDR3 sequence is CASSHSAENTEAFF. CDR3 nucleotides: TGTGCCAGCAGCCATAGTGCAGAAAACACTGAAGCTTTCTTT.

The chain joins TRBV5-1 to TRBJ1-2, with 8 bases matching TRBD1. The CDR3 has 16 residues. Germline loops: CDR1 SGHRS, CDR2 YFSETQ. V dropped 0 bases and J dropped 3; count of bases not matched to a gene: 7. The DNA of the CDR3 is TGCGCCAGCAGCTTGGTTGGGACAGGTGGCGACTATGGCTACACCTTC. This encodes CASSLVGTGGDYGYTF.

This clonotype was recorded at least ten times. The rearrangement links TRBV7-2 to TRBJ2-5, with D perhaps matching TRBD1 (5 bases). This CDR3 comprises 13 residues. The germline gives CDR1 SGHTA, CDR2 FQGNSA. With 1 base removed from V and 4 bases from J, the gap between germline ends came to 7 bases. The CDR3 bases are TGTGCCAGCAGCTTAGATAGGGGAGAGACCCAGTACTTC. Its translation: CASSLDRGETQYF.

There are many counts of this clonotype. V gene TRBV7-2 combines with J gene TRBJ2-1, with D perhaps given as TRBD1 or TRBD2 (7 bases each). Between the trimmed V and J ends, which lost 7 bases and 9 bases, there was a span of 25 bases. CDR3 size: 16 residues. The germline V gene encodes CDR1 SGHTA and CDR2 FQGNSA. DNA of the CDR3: TGTGCCAGCATCTCAAAGGGCCGGGCAGGGGGGGGTGAGCAGTTCTTC. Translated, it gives CASISKGRAGGGEQFF.

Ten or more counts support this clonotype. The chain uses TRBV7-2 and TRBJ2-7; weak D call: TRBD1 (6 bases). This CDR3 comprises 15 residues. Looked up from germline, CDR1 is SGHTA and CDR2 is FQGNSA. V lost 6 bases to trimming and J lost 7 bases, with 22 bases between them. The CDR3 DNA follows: TGTGCCAGCAGTTTACTAGGACAGAGCCTGGGAGAGCAGTACTTC. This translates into CASSLLGQSLGEQYF.

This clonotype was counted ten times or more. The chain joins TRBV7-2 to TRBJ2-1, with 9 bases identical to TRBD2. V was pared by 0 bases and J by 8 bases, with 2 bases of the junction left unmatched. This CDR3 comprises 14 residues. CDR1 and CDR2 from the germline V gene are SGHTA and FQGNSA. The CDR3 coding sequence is TGTGCCAGCAGCTTAGCCTGGACTAGCGATGAGCAGTTCTTC. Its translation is CASSLAWTSDEQFF.

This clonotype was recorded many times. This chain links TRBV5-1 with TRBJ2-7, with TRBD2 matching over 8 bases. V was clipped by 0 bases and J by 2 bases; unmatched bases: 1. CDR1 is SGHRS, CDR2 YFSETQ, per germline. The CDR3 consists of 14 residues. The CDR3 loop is CASSLAGGPYEQYF. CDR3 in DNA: TGCGCCAGCAGCTTGGCGGGGGGGCCCTACGAGCAGTACTTC. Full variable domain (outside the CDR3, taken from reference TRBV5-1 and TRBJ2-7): KAGVTQTPRYLIKTRGQQVTLSCSPISGHRSVSWYQQTPGQGLQFLFEYFSETQRNKGNFPGRFSGRQFSNSRSEMNVSTLELGDSALYLCASSLAGGPYEQYFGPGTRLTVT.

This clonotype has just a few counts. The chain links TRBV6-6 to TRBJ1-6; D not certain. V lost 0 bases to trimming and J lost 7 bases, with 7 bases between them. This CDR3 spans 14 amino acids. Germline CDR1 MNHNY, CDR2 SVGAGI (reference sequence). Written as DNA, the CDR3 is TGTGCCAGCAGTTACTCGAGAGGGAATTCACCCCTCCACTTT. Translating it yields CASSYSRGNSPLHF.

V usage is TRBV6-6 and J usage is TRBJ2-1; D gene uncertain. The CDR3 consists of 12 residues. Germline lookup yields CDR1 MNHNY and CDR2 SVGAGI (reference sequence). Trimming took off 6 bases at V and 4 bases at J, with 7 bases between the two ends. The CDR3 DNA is TGTGCCAGCAGCCCCCATTACAATGAGCAGTTCTTC. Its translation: CASSPHYNEQFF.

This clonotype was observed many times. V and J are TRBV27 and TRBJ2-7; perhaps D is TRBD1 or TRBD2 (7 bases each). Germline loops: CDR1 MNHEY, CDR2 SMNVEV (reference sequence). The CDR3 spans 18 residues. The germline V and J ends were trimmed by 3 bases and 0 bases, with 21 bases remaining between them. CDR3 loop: CASSFRPDSGGVSYEQYF. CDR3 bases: TGTGCCAGCAGTTTTCGGCCCGACTCAGGGGGGGTCTCCTACGAGCAGTACTTC.

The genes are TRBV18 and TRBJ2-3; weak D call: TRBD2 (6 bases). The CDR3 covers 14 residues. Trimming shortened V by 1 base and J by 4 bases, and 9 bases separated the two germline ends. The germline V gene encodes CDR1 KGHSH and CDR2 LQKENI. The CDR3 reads CASSPLGDSDTQYF. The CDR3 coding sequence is TGTGCCAGCTCACCACTAGGGGACTCAGATACGCAGTATTTT.

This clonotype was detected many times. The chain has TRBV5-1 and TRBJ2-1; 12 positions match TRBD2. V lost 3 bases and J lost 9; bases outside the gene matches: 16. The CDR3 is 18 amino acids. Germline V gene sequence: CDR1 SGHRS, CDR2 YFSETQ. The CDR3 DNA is TGCGCCAGCAGCTATAGACTAGCGGGGGCCCCGGAAGGGGGTGAGCAGTTCTTC. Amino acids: CASSYRLAGAPEGGEQFF.

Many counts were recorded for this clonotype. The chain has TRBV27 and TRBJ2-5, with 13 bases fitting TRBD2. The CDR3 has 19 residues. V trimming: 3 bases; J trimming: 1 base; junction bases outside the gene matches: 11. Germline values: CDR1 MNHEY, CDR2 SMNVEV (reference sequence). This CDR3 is CASSFIGPLAGGTQETQYF. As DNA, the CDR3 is TGTGCCAGCAGTTTCATCGGCCCACTAGCGGGGGGGACCCAAGAGACCCAGTACTTC.

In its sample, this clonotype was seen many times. CDR3 sequence (DNA): TGTGCCAGCAGCCCTTGGGGGGGGCTCGCGAACACTGAAGCTTTCTTT. Translating gives CASSPWGGLANTEAFF. J is TRBJ1-1 and V is TRBV9; tentatively, D is TRBD1 (6 bases). V lost 4 bases, J lost 1 base, and 17 bases lay in between. The length of the CDR3 is 16 residues. Germline V gene sequence: CDR1 SGDLS, CDR2 YYNGEE.

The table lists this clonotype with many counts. The CDR3 DNA is TGCAGCGTCTGGGGCACTGAAGCTTTCTTT. This gives the protein CSVWGTEAFF. The chain has TRBV29-1 and TRBJ1-1; D remains unclear. The germline CDR1 and CDR2 sequences are SQVTM and ANQGSEA. The length of the CDR3 is 10 residues. V was trimmed by 6 bases and J by 4 bases, leaving 6 bases between them.

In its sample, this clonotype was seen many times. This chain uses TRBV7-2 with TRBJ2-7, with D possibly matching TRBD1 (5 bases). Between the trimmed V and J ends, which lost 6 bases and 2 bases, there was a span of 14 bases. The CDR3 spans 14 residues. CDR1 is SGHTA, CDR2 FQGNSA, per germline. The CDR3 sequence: CASSTSQGTYEQYF. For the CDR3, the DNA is TGTGCCAGCAGTACCTCGCAGGGTACCTACGAGCAGTACTTC.

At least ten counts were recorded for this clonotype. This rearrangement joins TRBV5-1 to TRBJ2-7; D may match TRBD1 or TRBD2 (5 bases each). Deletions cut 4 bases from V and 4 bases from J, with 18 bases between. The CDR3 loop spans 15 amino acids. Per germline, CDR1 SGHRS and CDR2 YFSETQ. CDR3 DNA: TGCGCCAGCAGCCCCTCGGGGCCTACATTATACGAGCAGTACTTC. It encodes CASSPSGPTLYEQYF. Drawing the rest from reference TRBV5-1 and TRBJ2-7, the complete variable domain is KAGVTQTPRYLIKTRGQQVTLSCSPISGHRSVSWYQQTPGQGLQFLFEYFSETQRNKGNFPGRFSGRQFSNSRSEMNVSTLELGDSALYLCASSPSGPTLYEQYFGPGTRLTVT.

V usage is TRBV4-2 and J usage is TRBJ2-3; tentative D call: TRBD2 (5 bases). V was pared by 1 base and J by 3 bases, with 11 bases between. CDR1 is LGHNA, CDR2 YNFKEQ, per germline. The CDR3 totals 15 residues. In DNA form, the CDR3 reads TGTGCCAGCAGCCAAGGACTATCTAGTACAGATACGCAGTATTTT. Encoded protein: CASSQGLSSTDTQYF.

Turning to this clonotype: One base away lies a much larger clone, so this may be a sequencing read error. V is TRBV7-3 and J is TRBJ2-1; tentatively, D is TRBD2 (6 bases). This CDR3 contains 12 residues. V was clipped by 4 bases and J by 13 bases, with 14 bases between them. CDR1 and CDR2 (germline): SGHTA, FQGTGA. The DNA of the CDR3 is TGTGCCAGCAGCTCCGGGAGCGGTGATCAGTTCTTC. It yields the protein CASSSGSGDQFF.

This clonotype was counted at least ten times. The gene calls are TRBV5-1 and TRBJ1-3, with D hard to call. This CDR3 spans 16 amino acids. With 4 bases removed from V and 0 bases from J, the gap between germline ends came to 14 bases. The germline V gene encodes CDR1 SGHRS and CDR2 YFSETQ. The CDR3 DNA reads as TGCGCCAGCAGCACCTCGACGGTTAGCTCTGGAAACACCATATATTTT. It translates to CASSTSTVSSGNTIYF.

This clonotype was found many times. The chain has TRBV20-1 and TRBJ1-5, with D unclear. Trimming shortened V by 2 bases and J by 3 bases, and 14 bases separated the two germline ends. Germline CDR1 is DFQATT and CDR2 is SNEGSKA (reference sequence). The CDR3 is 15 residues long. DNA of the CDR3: TGCAGTGCTAGAATTCGTGGTGGTTACAATCAGCCCCAGCATTTT. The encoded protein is CSARIRGGYNQPQHF.

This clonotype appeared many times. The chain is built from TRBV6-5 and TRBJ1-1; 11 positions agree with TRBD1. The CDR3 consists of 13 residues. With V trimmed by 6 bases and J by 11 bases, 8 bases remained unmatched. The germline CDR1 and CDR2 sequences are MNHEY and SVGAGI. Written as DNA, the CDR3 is TGTGCCAGCAGCCTCCGGGACAGGGGGTCGGCTTTCTTT. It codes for CASSLRDRGSAFF.

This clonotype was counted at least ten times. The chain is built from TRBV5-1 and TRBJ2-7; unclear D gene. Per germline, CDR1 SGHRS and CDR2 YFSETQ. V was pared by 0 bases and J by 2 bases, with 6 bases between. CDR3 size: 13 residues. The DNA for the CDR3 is TGCGCCAGCAGCTTGGAGAGCACCTACGAGCAGTACTTC. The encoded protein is CASSLESTYEQYF.

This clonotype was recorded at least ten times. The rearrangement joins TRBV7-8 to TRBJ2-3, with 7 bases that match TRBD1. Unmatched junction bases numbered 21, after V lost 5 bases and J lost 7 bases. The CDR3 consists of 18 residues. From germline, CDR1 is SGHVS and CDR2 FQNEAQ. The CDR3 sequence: CASSKYVSAAGGINTQYF. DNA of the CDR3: TGTGCCAGCAGCAAGTATGTTTCGGCGGCAGGGGGAATCAATACGCAGTATTTT.

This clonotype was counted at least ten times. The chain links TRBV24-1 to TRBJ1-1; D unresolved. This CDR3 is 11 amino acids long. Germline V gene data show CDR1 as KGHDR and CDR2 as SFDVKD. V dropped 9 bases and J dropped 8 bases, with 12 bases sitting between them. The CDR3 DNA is TGTGCCACCGAGGGTGGGCAGGAAGCTTTCTTT. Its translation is CATEGGQEAFF.

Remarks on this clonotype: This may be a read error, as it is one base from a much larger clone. The DNA of the CDR3 is TGTGCCAGTATCCGGGACAGCCTCTATGGCTACACCTTC. This sequence encodes CASIRDSLYGYTF. The chain links TRBV12-3 or TRBV12-4 to TRBJ1-2; TRBD1 matches at 7 bases. Trimming at V came to 9 bases and at J to 4 bases, leaving 8 bases not matched to a gene. The CDR3 is 13 amino acids.

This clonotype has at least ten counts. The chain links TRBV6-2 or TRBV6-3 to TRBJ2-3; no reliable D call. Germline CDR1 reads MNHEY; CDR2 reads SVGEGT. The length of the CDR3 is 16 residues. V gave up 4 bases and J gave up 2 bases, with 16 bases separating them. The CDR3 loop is CASSFNFETFTDTQYF. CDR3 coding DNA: TGTGCCAGCAGTTTTAACTTCGAAACCTTCACAGATACGCAGTATTTT.

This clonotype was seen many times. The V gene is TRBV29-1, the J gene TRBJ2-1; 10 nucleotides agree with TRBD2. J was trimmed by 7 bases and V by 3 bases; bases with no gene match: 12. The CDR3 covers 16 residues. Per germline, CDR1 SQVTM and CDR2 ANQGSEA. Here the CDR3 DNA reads TGCAGCGTTGAGGGGGTCCAGGAGCGGGGGGGAAATGAGCAGTTCTTC. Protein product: CSVEGVQERGGNEQFF.

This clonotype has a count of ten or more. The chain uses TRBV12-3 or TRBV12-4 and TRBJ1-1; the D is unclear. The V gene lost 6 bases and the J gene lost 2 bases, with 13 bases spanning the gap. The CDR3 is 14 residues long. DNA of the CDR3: TGTGCCAGCAGACGTCTACGGGGAAACACTGAAGCTTTCTTT. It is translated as CASRRLRGNTEAFF.